These 15 T cell receptor beta chains share one sample of origin, sequenced in a study of blood T cell repertoires in COVID-19. Only in-frame clones appear in the TCRdb table, and some are missing; sequencing was by immunoSEQ multiplex PCR. The sample holds 200,000 to 300,000 clones, around 90% seen once. Sequencing used peripheral blood. The receptors originated from a man between 25 and 39 years old with COVID-19, enrolled during active disease.

The chain links TRBV19 to TRBJ1-2, with 12 bases matching TRBD1. The V segment lost 6 bases and the J segment 8 bases; nucleotides outside the gene matches: 7. The CDR3 runs 14 residues. Germline CDR1 is LNHDA and CDR2 is SQIVND (reference sequence). CDR3 region: CASRPGQGAQGYTF. The DNA of the CDR3 is TGTGCCAGTAGGCCGGGACAGGGGGCGCAAGGCTACACCTTC. Full variable domain (missing parts from reference TRBV19 and TRBJ1-2): DGGITQSPKYLFRKEGQNVTLSCEQNLNHDAMYWYRQDPGQGLRLIYYSQIVNDFQKGDIAEGYSVSREKKESFPLTVTSAQKNPTAFYLCASRPGQGAQGYTFGSGTRLTVV.

Worth noting for this clone: The sample has other DNA sequences that encode this CDR3 too. The chain uses TRBV5-1 and TRBJ2-5, with 7 bases that match TRBD1. Looked up from germline, CDR1 is SGHRS and CDR2 is YFSETQ. The CDR3 spans 13 residues. V lost 0 bases and J lost 4; bases outside the gene matches: 0. For the CDR3, the DNA is TGCGCCAGCAGCTTGGGACAGGGAGAGACCCAGTACTTC. Translation gives CASSLGQGETQYF.

About this clone itself: The identical CDR3 is also encoded by other nucleotide sequences in the sample. V is TRBV3-1 (or the pseudogene TRBV3-2) and J is TRBJ1-2; 8 nucleotides agree with TRBD1. The J segment lost 2 bases and the V segment lost 3 bases, leaving 2 bases of the junction unmatched. Germline V CDR1 and CDR2: LGHDT, YNNKEL (reference sequence). This CDR3 is 14 amino acids long. CDR3 sequence: CASSQGTGNYGYTF. CDR3 in DNA: TGTGCCAGCAGCCAGGGGACAGGAAACTATGGCTACACCTTC.

The table lists this clone with a count of one. J is TRBJ2-3 and V is TRBV5-6; the match to TRBD2 covers 9 bases. Germline lookup yields CDR1 SGHDT and CDR2 YYEEEE. The CDR3 is 14 residues long. After removal of 9 bases from V and 4 bases from J, the junction contained 9 bases not matched to a gene. CDR3 coding DNA: TGTGCCATGCGGAGTAGCGGGGGCTCAGATACGCAGTATTTT. Residues: CAMRSSGGSDTQYF.

There are a few counts of this clone. Other DNA sequences in this specimen translate into the identical CDR3. The chain carries TRBV29-1 and TRBJ2-1; TRBD2 matches at 9 bases. V was pared by 4 bases and J by 4 bases, with 5 bases of the junction left unmatched. Germline V gene sequence: CDR1 SQVTM, CDR2 ANQGSEA. The CDR3 runs to 14 residues. CDR3 in DNA: TGCAGCGTTGCCCGACTAGCGGAGTACAATGAGCAGTTCTTC. Its protein is CSVARLAEYNEQFF.

The chain links TRBV3-1 (or the pseudogene TRBV3-2) to TRBJ2-7, with no clear D. V gave up 1 base and J gave up 0 bases, with 7 bases separating them. Germline-derived CDR1 and CDR2 are LGHDT and YNNKEL (reference sequence). The CDR3 length is 14 residues. The CDR3 reads CASSQVPSSYEQYF. In DNA, the CDR3 is TGTGCCAGCAGCCAAGTCCCGAGCTCCTACGAGCAGTACTTC.

This chain uses TRBV6-4 with TRBJ1-1, with TRBD1 matching 12 bases. In germline, CDR1 is MRHNA, CDR2 SNTAGT. CDR3 length: 14 amino acids. V was pared by 6 bases and J by 5 bases, with 4 bases of the junction left unmatched. The CDR3 nucleotides are TGTGCCAGCAGGAGGGGACAGGGGGCAACTGAAGCTTTCTTT. Amino acids: CASRRGQGATEAFF.

This chain uses TRBV6-1 with TRBJ1-5; D not resolved. Per the germline V gene, CDR1 is MNHNS and CDR2 is SASEGT. The CDR3 is 14 residues long. The V gene lost 3 bases and the J gene lost 2 bases, with 8 bases spanning the gap. DNA for the CDR3: TGTGCCAGCAGTGACCCAGGCCGCAATCAGCCCCAGCATTTT. Protein product: CASSDPGRNQPQHF.

CDR3 in DNA: TGCGCCAGCAGCCCACAGGGGCCTAATGAAAAACTGTTTTTT. It translates to CASSPQGPNEKLFF. The V and J genes are TRBV5-1 and TRBJ1-4; 7 bases are shared with TRBD1. Trimming took 4 bases from V and 3 from J; bases not matched to a gene: 3. Germline V gene sequence: CDR1 SGHRS, CDR2 YFSETQ. CDR3 size: 14 residues. Based on the CDR3 plus reference TRBV5-1 and TRBJ1-4, the full variable domain is KAGVTQTPRYLIKTRGQQVTLSCSPISGHRSVSWYQQTPGQGLQFLFEYFSETQRNKGNFPGRFSGRQFSNSRSEMNVSTLELGDSALYLCASSPQGPNEKLFFGSGTQLSVL.

The rearrangement uses TRBV7-2 and TRBJ2-7, with TRBD2 identical over 11 bases. The ends lost 4 bases at V and 9 bases at J; junction bases unmatched: 11. Germline V lookup: CDR1 SGHTA, CDR2 FQGNSA. There are 15 residues in the CDR3. The CDR3 coding sequence is TGTGCCAGCAGCTCCCTAGCGGGGGGCCTGGGTGGGCAGTACTTC. This translates into CASSSLAGGLGGQYF.

The chain uses TRBV7-2 and TRBJ2-7; D is perhaps TRBD1 (6 bases). The CDR3 has 15 amino acids. Germline CDR1 is SGHTA and CDR2 is FQGNSA. V lost 2 bases to trimming and J lost 0 bases, with 11 bases between them. This CDR3 reads CASSLSGQSSYEQYF. The DNA of the CDR3 is TGTGCCAGCAGCTTAAGCGGACAGAGCTCCTACGAGCAGTACTTC.

The chain combines TRBV27 with TRBJ2-1, with 8 bases lining up with TRBD1. V trimming: 7 bases; J trimming: 4 bases; junction bases outside the gene matches: 9. Germline V gene lookup returns CDR1 MNHEY and CDR2 SMNVEV (reference sequence). The CDR3 contains 15 residues. In DNA form, the CDR3 reads TGTGCCAGCAAAGACAGGGGATGGGGATACAATGAGCAGTTCTTC. Translating it yields CASKDRGWGYNEQFF.

The genes are TRBV14 and TRBJ1-1, with 10 bases matching TRBD1. Germline assignment: CDR1 SGHDN and CDR2 FVKESK. The CDR3 totals 14 residues. The V segment lost 4 bases and the J segment 6 bases; nucleotides outside the gene matches: 5. The CDR3 region has the DNA TGTGCCAGCAGCCCCACAGGACAGGGGGCTGAAGCTTTCTTT. This encodes CASSPTGQGAEAFF.

J is TRBJ2-3 and V is TRBV9; a possible D gene is TRBD1 (6 bases). The CDR3 totals 16 residues. V was clipped by 4 bases and J by 2 bases, with 17 bases between them. The germline gives CDR1 SGDLS, CDR2 YYNGEE. Here the CDR3 reads CASSPRDISSTDTQYF. In DNA, the CDR3 is TGTGCCAGCAGCCCCAGGGACATCAGTTCCACAGATACGCAGTATTTT.

The CDR3 here is CASSPDSGGITF. CDR3 nucleotides: TGTGCCAGCTCACCTGACTCAGGGGGAATCACCTTC. The V gene is TRBV18, the J gene TRBJ1-2; 7 nucleotides line up with TRBD1. The J segment lost 13 bases and the V segment lost 3 bases, leaving 8 bases of the junction unmatched. The germline V gene encodes CDR1 KGHSH and CDR2 LQKENI. This CDR3 has 12 amino acids.